This T cell receptor beta chain was captured in a study of T cell responses to AZD1222 COVID-19 vaccine. The study, taken as a whole, reports: Clonal diversity was possibly underestimated, and the donors were mostly white British, with more females. Sampling that yielded the repertoires occurred only after the peak T cell response. Along spike, vaccine-associated CD4 TCRs were found throughout, with dominance at 160-218 and 743-854.

Method: immunoSEQ multiplex PCR; TCRdb's copy keeps in-frame clones and lacks some. The profile shows about 120,000 clones, 70% to 90% of them singletons. As regards this clone: The target antigen is unknown.

The sequences come from peripheral blood, collected on day 0 of MenACWY control vaccination. The receptor comes from an adult in good health.

Written as DNA, the CDR3 is TGCGCCAGCAGTCCGGGACAGGTTGGAAACACCATATATTTT. Translating gives CASSPGQVGNTIYF. The chain combines TRBV5-1 with TRBJ1-3; TRBD1 aligns across 8 bases. Germline V gene sequence: CDR1 SGHRS, CDR2 YFSETQ. The length of the CDR3 is 14 residues. With 5 bases clipped from V and 3 bases from J, the junction kept 4 bases outside the gene matches.